This passage covers 29 T cell receptor beta chains from one sample sequenced in a study of blood T cell repertoires in COVID-19. Repertoires were generated with immunoSEQ multiplex PCR, while TCRdb's copy carries only in-frame clones and drops some. Of under 15,000 clones in the sample, around 82% were seen once. The sequencing sample was made of peripheral blood. The receptors derive from a human donor in a cohort sampled during active COVID-19.

V gene TRBV7-8 combines with J gene TRBJ1-5; TRBD1 matches at 8 bases. Germline V gene data show CDR1 as SGHVS and CDR2 as FQNEAQ. The CDR3 runs 15 residues. V was clipped by 3 bases and J by 3 bases; unmatched bases: 4. Here the CDR3 reads CASSFRQGFNQPQHF. In DNA form, the CDR3 reads TGTGCCAGCAGCTTCCGACAGGGGTTCAATCAGCCCCAGCATTTT.

This clone is categorized as medium-sized. The V and J genes are TRBV11-2 and TRBJ1-1; a possible D gene is TRBD1 (5 bases). Germline-derived CDR1 and CDR2 are SGHAT and FQNNGV. This CDR3 has 13 amino acids. V gave up 2 bases and J gave up 7 bases, with 11 bases separating them. The CDR3 nucleotides are TGTGCCAGCAGCTTATCAGGGTCTGGTGAAGCTTTCTTT. As protein: CASSLSGSGEAFF.

This clone turned up a few times. The chain links TRBV6-6 to TRBJ1-2; 10 bases map to TRBD1. With 6 bases clipped from V and 7 bases from J, the junction kept 11 bases outside the gene matches. Germline CDR1 is MNHNY and CDR2 is SVGAGI (reference sequence). The CDR3 sequence is 15 residues long. The chain's CDR3 is CASRGDRGALFGYTF. CDR3 sequence (DNA): TGTGCCAGCAGGGGGGACAGGGGCGCTCTATTTGGCTACACCTTC.

The chain couples TRBV7-9 to TRBJ2-5, with 14 bases fitting TRBD2. Germline-derived CDR1 and CDR2 are SEHNR and FQNEAQ (reference sequence). The CDR3 is 19 amino acids. With 3 bases clipped from V and 7 bases from J, the junction kept 16 bases outside the gene matches. The CDR3, as DNA: TGTGCCAGCAGCTTGACTAGCGGGGGGGCCCGCACTAGGATGAGGACCCAGTACTTC. It encodes CASSLTSGGARTRMRTQYF.

The chain is built from TRBV11-2 and TRBJ2-7; maybe TRBD2 (5 bases). V was pared by 3 bases and J by 5 bases, with 20 bases between. The CDR3 length is 16 residues. CDR1 and CDR2 from the germline V gene are SGHAT and FQNNGV. Here the CDR3 reads CASSLTRVRTGHEQYF. CDR3 sequence (DNA): TGTGCCAGCAGCTTGACCCGGGTCCGGACTGGCCACGAGCAGTACTTC.

This chain links TRBV6-6 with TRBJ2-1, with 10 bases lining up with TRBD2. Germline assignment: CDR1 MNHNY and CDR2 SVGAGI (reference sequence). The junction had 20 bases not matched to a gene; V was cut back by 6 bases and J by 0 bases. There are 21 residues in the CDR3. The CDR3 nucleotides are TGTGCCAGCAGCCCCCGGGGGGGCAGCGGGGGGGCCCAGAGCTCCTACAATGAGCAGTTCTTC. Residues: CASSPRGGSGGAQSSYNEQFF.

J is TRBJ1-6 and V is TRBV9; 7 nucleotides align to TRBD1. Germline V gene sequence: CDR1 SGDLS, CDR2 YYNGEE. The CDR3 has 13 amino acids. The ends lost 2 bases at V and 14 bases at J; junction bases unmatched: 7. CDR3 amino acids: CASSVGQAQSLHF. Written as DNA, the CDR3 is TGTGCCAGCAGCGTCGGACAGGCCCAGTCCCTCCACTTT. The full variable domain, completed using reference TRBV9 and TRBJ1-6, is DSGVTQTPKHLITATGQRVTLRCSPRSGDLSVYWYQQSLDQGLQFLIQYYNGEERAKGNILERFSAQQFPDLHSELNLSSLELGDSALYFCASSVGQAQSLHFGNGTRLTVT.

The chain has TRBV10-2 and TRBJ2-6, with a possible D match to TRBD2 (5 bases). V gave up 3 bases and J gave up 3 bases, with 9 bases separating them. Germline V gene data show CDR1 as WSHSY and CDR2 as SAAADI. There are 15 residues in the CDR3. The CDR3 DNA is TGCGCCAGCAGTGACCCCGGGAATGGGGCCAACGTCCTGACTTTC. Amino acid sequence: CASSDPGNGANVLTF.

This clone was found a few times. The chain is built from TRBV10-1 and TRBJ1-1, with D hard to call. V was cut by 6 bases and J by 0 bases, with 8 bases left in between. The CDR3 contains 13 residues. The germline CDR1 and CDR2 sequences are WNHNN and SYGVQD (reference sequence). This chain's CDR3 is CASSREMNTEAFF. For the CDR3, the DNA is TGCGCCAGCAGCCGGGAGATGAACACTGAAGCTTTCTTT.

The chain joins TRBV7-8 to TRBJ1-2; maybe TRBD1 (6 bases). Germline CDR1 SGHVS, CDR2 FQNEAQ. The V end was cut by 1 base, the J end by 5 bases, with 11 bases between. This CDR3 spans 14 amino acids. The CDR3 protein is CASSLEGGAYGYTF. CDR3 bases: TGTGCCAGCAGCTTAGAGGGGGGGGCTTATGGCTACACCTTC. The full variable domain, its missing parts supplied by reference TRBV7-8 and TRBJ1-2, is GAGVSQSPRYKVAKRGQDVALRCDPISGHVSLFWYQQALGQGPEFLTYFQNEAQLDKSGLPSDRFFAERPEGSVSTLKIQRTQQEDSAVYLCASSLEGGAYGYTFGSGTRLTVV.

This chain links TRBV7-2 with TRBJ2-3; TRBD2 aligns across 14 bases. Germline values: CDR1 SGHTA, CDR2 FQGNSA. The length of the CDR3 is 17 residues. Trimming cost V 2 bases and J 5 bases; bases outside gene matches: 6. The CDR3 spells CASSLRKTSGGEDTQYF. The CDR3 DNA follows: TGTGCCAGCAGCTTACGTAAGACTAGCGGGGGGGAAGATACGCAGTATTTT.

The gene calls are TRBV2 and TRBJ2-6; D not resolved. Germline loops: CDR1 SNHLY, CDR2 FYNNEI. Trimming cost V 6 bases and J 4 bases, with 13 bases left between them. There are 15 residues in the CDR3. CDR3 residues: CASRNQISGANVLTF. The DNA of the CDR3 is TGTGCCAGCAGGAATCAGATATCAGGGGCCAACGTCCTGACTTTC.

The chain carries TRBV24-1 and TRBJ2-7; the D is unclear. From germline, CDR1 is KGHDR and CDR2 SFDVKD. V dropped 7 bases and J dropped 0 bases, with 12 bases sitting between them. This CDR3 has 14 residues. In nucleotides, the CDR3 is TGTGCCACCAGAGTACGATACAGCTCCTACGAGCAGTACTTC. This gives the protein CATRVRYSSYEQYF.

This sequence joins TRBV28 and TRBJ2-5, with 7 bases lining up with TRBD1. Per germline, CDR1 MDHEN and CDR2 SYDVKM. This CDR3 is 15 amino acids long. The V gene end was trimmed by 4 bases and the J gene end by 1 base; junction bases not matched to a gene: 6. CDR3 in DNA: TGTGCCAGCAGTTCCCCTGGGACAGCCCAAGAGACCCAGTACTTC. Its protein is CASSSPGTAQETQYF.

A single count supports this clone. This chain uses TRBV18 with TRBJ2-7; 8 nucleotides align to TRBD1. J was trimmed by 6 bases and V by 5 bases; bases with no gene match: 6. CDR1 KGHSH and CDR2 LQKENI come from the germline V gene. The CDR3 covers 13 residues. The CDR3 protein is CASSSDRAGEQYF. CDR3 DNA: TGTGCCAGCTCATCGGACAGGGCCGGCGAGCAGTACTTC.

With respect to this clone: One end of the junction varies from germline; a read error may be responsible. The V call is TRBV5-4, the J call TRBJ2-1, with D perhaps matching TRBD2 (7 bases). The germline gives CDR1 SGHNT, CDR2 YYREEE (reference sequence). The CDR3 has 18 amino acids. Here the CDR3 DNA reads TGTGCCCGCAGCCGAGGGGGGGGAGGGGCAATTTCCTACAATGAGCAGTTCTTC. Translation: CARSRGGGGAISYNEQFF.

This clone was detected only once. CDR3 coding DNA: TGTGCCAGCAGCCCCCAGGGTACTAGCACAGATACGCAGTATTTT. Its protein product is CASSPQGTSTDTQYF. The chain combines TRBV7-2 with TRBJ2-3; weak D call: TRBD1 (5 bases). Trimming cost V 5 bases and J 0 bases, with 12 bases left between them. The CDR3 has 15 amino acids. Germline-derived CDR1 and CDR2 are SGHTA and FQGNSA.

This clone was seen a handful of times. V gene TRBV19 combines with J gene TRBJ1-6; 8 bases line up with TRBD1. V gave up 9 bases and J gave up 9 bases; unmatched junction bases: 10. The CDR3 spans 14 residues. In germline, CDR1 is LNHDA, CDR2 SQIVND (reference sequence). In nucleotides, the CDR3 is TGTGCCAGCCATCCACTCGGGACAGGTTCACCCCTCCACTTT. Its translation: CASHPLGTGSPLHF.

This clone was counted once. The rearrangement joins TRBV5-4 to TRBJ1-1, with 10 bases fitting TRBD1. Germline V CDR1 and CDR2: SGHNT, YYREEE (reference sequence). The CDR3 consists of 14 residues. The V segment lost 9 bases and the J segment 4 bases; nucleotides outside the gene matches: 9. The CDR3 reads CATRDRGTATEAFF. The CDR3 nucleotides are TGTGCCACTAGGGACAGGGGAACGGCCACTGAAGCTTTCTTT.

The rearrangement uses TRBV5-1 and TRBJ1-6; TRBD1 might be the D (5 bases). V lost 4 bases and J lost 9, with 14 bases in between. Germline V gives CDR1 SGHRS, CDR2 YFSETQ. The length of the CDR3 is 14 residues. The CDR3 nucleotides read TGCGCCAGCAGCATCGGGACTCCGGGTTCACCCCTCCACTTT. This encodes CASSIGTPGSPLHF. Full variable domain (rest looked up from reference TRBV5-1 and TRBJ1-6): KAGVTQTPRYLIKTRGQQVTLSCSPISGHRSVSWYQQTPGQGLQFLFEYFSETQRNKGNFPGRFSGRQFSNSRSEMNVSTLELGDSALYLCASSIGTPGSPLHFGNGTRLTVT.

The V and J genes are TRBV19 and TRBJ2-1; tentative D call: TRBD2 (6 bases). Per the germline V gene, CDR1 is LNHDA and CDR2 is SQIVND (reference sequence). Trimming took off 3 bases at V and 9 bases at J, with 6 bases between the two ends. This CDR3 comprises 11 residues. The CDR3 nucleotides read TGTGCCAGTAGTATGGGACTTGAGCAGTTCTTC. Amino acids: CASSMGLEQFF.

The J gene is TRBJ1-1, the V gene TRBV18; 8 bases are shared with TRBD1. This CDR3 has 15 residues. V lost 3 bases, J lost 2 bases, and 5 bases stayed unmatched. Per germline, CDR1 KGHSH and CDR2 LQKENI. The CDR3 spells CASSPPDRVNTEAFF. The DNA of the CDR3 is TGTGCCAGCTCACCTCCGGACAGGGTCAACACTGAAGCTTTCTTT.

The genes are TRBV25-1 and TRBJ1-6; D uncertain. The germline V gene has CDR1 MGHDK and CDR2 SYGVNS. V was trimmed by 4 bases and J by 7 bases, leaving 14 bases between them. The CDR3 covers 15 residues. CDR3 sequence reads: CASSASGGGNSPLHF. CDR3 sequence (DNA): TGTGCCAGCAGTGCCTCCGGAGGAGGGAATTCACCCCTCCACTTT.

The rearrangement joins TRBV5-1 to TRBJ2-3; TRBD1 is a possible D gene (5 bases). The CDR3 totals 15 residues. Per germline, CDR1 SGHRS and CDR2 YFSETQ. Trimming left V 4 bases short and J 1 base short, with 13 bases between. The CDR3 DNA reads as TGCGCCAGCAGCGCGCGCAGGGCCCGCACAGATACGCAGTATTTT. As protein: CASSARRARTDTQYF.

The V and J genes are TRBV19 and TRBJ1-3; D is undetermined. The germline V and J ends were trimmed by 3 bases and 0 bases, with 6 bases remaining between them. The CDR3 runs 14 residues. Germline CDR1 LNHDA, CDR2 SQIVND (reference sequence). CDR3 region: CASSIQDSGNTIYF. The CDR3, as DNA: TGTGCCAGTAGTATCCAGGACTCTGGAAACACCATATATTTT. Supplemented by reference TRBV19 and TRBJ1-3, the full variable domain reads DGGITQSPKYLFRKEGQNVTLSCEQNLNHDAMYWYRQDPGQGLRLIYYSQIVNDFQKGDIAEGYSVSREKKESFPLTVTSAQKNPTAFYLCASSIQDSGNTIYFGEGSWLTVV.

This clone was seen a few times. The chain carries TRBV24-1 and TRBJ2-2, with 7 bases fitting TRBD2. V gave up 4 bases and J gave up 5 bases; unmatched junction bases: 6. The germline V gene has CDR1 KGHDR and CDR2 SFDVKD. The length of the CDR3 is 15 residues. CDR3 bases: TGTGCCACCAGTGACTCAAGGACTAGGACCGGGGAGCTGTTTTTT. Protein product: CATSDSRTRTGELFF.

The rearrangement links TRBV18 to TRBJ2-1; D uncertain. CDR1 is KGHSH, CDR2 LQKENI, per germline. The length of the CDR3 is 15 residues. V lost 0 bases and J 6 bases, leaving 12 bases between the germline ends. CDR3 bases: TGTGCCAGCTCACCACCGTCGGTCTACGGCAATGAGCAGTTCTTC. Translating it yields CASSPPSVYGNEQFF.

CDR3 sequence reads: CASSFNSGKLFF. The CDR3 DNA sequence: TGTGCCAGCAGCTTTAACAGCGGTAAACTGTTTTTT. V is TRBV7-9 and J is TRBJ1-4; D remains ambiguous. CDR3 length: 12 residues. Trimming removed 3 bases from V and 11 bases from J, with 10 bases in between. Germline assignment: CDR1 SEHNR and CDR2 FQNEAQ (reference sequence).

This clone was recorded once. The V call is TRBV18, the J call TRBJ2-1; 9 bases fit TRBD2. V lost 5 bases and J lost 12; bases outside the gene matches: 17. CDR1 is KGHSH and CDR2 is LQKENI in the germline V gene. The CDR3 extends over 16 amino acids. In DNA, the CDR3 is TGTGCCAGCTCATCCCCCGGCGGGGGGGCCTCACGTGGGCAGTTCTTC. Protein sequence: CASSSPGGGASRGQFF. Drawing the rest from reference TRBV18 and TRBJ2-1, the complete variable domain is NAGVMQNPRHLVRRRGQEARLRCSPMKGHSHVYWYRQLPEEGLKFMVYLQKENIIDESGMPKERFSAEFPKEGPSILRIQQVVRGDSAAYFCASSSPGGGASRGQFFGPGTRLTVL.